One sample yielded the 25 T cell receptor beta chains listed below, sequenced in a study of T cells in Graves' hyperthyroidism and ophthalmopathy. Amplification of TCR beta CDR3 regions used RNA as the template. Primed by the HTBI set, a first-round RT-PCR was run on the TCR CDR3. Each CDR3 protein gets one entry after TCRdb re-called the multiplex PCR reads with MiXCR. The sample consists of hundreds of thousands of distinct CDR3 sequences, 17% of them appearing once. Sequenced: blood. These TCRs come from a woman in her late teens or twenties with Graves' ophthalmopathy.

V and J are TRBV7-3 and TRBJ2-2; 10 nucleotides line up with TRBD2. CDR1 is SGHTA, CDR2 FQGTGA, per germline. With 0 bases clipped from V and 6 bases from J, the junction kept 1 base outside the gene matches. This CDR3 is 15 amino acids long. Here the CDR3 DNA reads TGTGCCAGCAGCTTAACAGCGGGAGGGGCCGGGGAGCTGTTTTTT. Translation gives CASSLTAGGAGELFF.

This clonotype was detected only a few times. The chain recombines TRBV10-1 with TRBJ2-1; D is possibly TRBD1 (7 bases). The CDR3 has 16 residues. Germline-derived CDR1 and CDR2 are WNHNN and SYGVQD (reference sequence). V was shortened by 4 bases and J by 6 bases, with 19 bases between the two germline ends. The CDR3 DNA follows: TGCGCCAGCAGTGCCACCCAGGGGGGCAAGCGCAATGAGCAGTTCTTC. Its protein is CASSATQGGKRNEQFF.

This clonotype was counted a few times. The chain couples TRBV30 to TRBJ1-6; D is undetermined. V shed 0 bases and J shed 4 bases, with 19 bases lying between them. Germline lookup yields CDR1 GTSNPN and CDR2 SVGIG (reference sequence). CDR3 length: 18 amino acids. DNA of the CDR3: TGTGCCTGGAGTGTAGGAGGGTACCCTACTATATATAATTCACCCCTCCACTTT. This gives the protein CAWSVGGYPTIYNSPLHF.

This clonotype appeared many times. CDR3 amino acids: CASSLTSLAKNIQYF. CDR3 in DNA: TGTGCCAGCAGTTTGACCAGTCTAGCCAAAAACATTCAGTACTTC. This chain links TRBV12-3 or TRBV12-4 with TRBJ2-4, with D uncertain. The CDR3 is 15 amino acids. Deletions cut 3 bases from V and 0 bases from J, with 9 bases between.

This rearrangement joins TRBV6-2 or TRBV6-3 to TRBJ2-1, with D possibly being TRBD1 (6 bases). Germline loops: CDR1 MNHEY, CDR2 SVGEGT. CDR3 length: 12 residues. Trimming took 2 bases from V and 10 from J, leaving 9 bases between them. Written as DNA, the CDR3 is TGTGCCAGCAGTTACGCAGGGGTCGAGCAGTTCTTC. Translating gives CASSYAGVEQFF.

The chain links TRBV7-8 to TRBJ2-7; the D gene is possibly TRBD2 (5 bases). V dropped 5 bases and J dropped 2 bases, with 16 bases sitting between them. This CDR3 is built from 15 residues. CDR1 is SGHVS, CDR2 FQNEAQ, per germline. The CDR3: CASSAISGYTYEQYF. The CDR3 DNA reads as TGTGCCAGCAGCGCAATCAGCGGCTATACCTACGAGCAGTACTTC. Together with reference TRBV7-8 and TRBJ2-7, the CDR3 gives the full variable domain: GAGVSQSPRYKVAKRGQDVALRCDPISGHVSLFWYQQALGQGPEFLTYFQNEAQLDKSGLPSDRFFAERPEGSVSTLKIQRTQQEDSAVYLCASSAISGYTYEQYFGPGTRLTVT.

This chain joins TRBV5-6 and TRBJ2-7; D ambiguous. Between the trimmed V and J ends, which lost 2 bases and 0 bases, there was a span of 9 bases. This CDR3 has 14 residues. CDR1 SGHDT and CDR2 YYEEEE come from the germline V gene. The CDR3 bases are TGTGCCAGCAGCTTAAGCCCCAGCTCCTACGAGCAGTACTTC. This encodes CASSLSPSSYEQYF.

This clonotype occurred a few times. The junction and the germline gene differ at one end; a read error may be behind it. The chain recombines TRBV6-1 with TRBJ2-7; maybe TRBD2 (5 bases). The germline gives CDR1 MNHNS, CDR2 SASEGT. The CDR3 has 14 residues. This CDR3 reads CTSRSGREEFEQYF. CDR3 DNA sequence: TGTACCAGCAGGAGTGGCCGGGAAGAGTTCGAGCAGTACTTC.

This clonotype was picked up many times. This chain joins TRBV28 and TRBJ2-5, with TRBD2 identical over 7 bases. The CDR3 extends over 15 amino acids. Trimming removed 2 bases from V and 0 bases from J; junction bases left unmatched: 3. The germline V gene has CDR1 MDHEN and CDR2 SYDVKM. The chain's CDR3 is CASSLLAVYQETQYF. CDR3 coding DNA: TGTGCCAGCAGTTTACTAGCGGTGTACCAAGAGACCCAGTACTTC.

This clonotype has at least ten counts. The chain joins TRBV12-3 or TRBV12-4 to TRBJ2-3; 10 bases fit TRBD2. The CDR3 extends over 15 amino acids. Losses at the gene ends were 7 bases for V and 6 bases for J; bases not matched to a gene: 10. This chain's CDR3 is CASKPKLAGTDTQYF. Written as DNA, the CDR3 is TGTGCCAGCAAACCCAAACTAGCGGGAACGGATACGCAGTATTTT.

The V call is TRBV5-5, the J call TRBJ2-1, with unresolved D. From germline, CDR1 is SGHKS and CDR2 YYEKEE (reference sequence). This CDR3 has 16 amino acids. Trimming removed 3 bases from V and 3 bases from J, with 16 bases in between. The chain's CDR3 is CASSYTGLLDYNEQFF. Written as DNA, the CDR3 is TGTGCCAGCAGCTATACCGGGCTCCTCGACTACAATGAGCAGTTCTTC.

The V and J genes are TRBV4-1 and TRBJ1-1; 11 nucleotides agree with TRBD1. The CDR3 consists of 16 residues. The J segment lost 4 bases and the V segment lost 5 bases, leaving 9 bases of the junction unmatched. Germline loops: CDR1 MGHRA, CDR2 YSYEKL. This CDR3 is CASSYPDRGPGTEAFF. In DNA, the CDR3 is TGCGCCAGCAGCTACCCGGACAGGGGGCCTGGCACTGAAGCTTTCTTT.

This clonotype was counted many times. The CDR3 protein is CAWSVQGNTQYF. For the CDR3, the DNA is TGTGCCTGGAGTGTACAGGGCAATACGCAGTATTTT. The V gene is TRBV30, the J gene TRBJ2-3, with D maybe TRBD1 (6 bases). The CDR3 has 12 amino acids. V shed 0 bases and J shed 7 bases, with 8 bases lying between them. CDR1 and CDR2 (germline): GTSNPN, SVGIG (reference sequence).

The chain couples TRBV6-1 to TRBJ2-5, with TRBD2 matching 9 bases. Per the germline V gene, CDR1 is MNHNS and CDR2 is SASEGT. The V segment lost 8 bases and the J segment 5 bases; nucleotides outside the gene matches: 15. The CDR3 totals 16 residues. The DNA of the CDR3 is TGTGCCAGCGGAGGTGGGACTAGCAAAGGACGGGAGACCCAGTACTTC. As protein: CASGGGTSKGRETQYF.

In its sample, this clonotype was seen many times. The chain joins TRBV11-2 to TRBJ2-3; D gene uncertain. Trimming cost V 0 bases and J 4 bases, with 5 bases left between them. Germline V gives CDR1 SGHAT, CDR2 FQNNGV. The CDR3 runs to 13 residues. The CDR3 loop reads CASSLEPPDTQYF. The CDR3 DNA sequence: TGTGCCAGCAGCTTAGAGCCCCCAGATACGCAGTATTTT.

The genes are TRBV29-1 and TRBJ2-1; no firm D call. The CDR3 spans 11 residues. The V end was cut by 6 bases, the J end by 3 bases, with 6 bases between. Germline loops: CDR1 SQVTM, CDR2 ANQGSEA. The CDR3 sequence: CSVDGYNEQFF. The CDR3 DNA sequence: TGCAGCGTGGACGGCTACAATGAGCAGTTCTTC.

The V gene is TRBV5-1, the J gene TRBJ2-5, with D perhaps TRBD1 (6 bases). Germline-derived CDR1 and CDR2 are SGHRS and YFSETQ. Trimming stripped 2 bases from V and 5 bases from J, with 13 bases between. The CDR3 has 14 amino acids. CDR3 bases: TGCGCCAGCAGCTTATCAGGGGATTTGGAGACCCAGTACTTC. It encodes CASSLSGDLETQYF.

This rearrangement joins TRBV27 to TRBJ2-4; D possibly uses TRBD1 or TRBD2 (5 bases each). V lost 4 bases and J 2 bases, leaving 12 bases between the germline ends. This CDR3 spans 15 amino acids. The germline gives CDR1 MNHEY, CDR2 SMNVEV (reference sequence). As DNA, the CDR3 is TGTGCCAGCAGTTCCTCTGGGGGAACCAAAAACATTCAGTACTTC. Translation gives CASSSSGGTKNIQYF.

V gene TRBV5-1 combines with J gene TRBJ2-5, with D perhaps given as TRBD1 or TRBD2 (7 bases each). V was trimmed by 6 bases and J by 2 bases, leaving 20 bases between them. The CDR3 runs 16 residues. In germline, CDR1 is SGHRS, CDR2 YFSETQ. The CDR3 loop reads CASTNFQGGVQETQYF. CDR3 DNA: TGCGCCAGCACCAATTTCCAGGGGGGGGTACAAGAGACCCAGTACTTC.

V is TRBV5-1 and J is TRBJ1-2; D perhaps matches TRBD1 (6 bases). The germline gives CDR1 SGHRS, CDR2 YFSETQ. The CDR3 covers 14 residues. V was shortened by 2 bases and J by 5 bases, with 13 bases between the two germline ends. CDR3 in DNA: TGCGCCAGCAGCTTCGAGTGGGGGCTGTATGGCTACACCTTC. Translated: CASSFEWGLYGYTF.

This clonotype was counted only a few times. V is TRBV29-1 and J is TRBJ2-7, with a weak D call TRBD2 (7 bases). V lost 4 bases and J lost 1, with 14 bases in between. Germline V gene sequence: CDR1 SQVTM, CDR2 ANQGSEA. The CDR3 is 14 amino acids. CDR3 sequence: CSVVWGGRSYEQYF. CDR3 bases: TGCAGCGTTGTATGGGGGGGCAGATCCTACGAGCAGTACTTC.

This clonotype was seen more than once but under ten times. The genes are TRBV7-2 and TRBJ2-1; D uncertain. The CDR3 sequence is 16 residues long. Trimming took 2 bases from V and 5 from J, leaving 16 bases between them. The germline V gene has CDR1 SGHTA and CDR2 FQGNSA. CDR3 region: CASSLFAGGRNNEQFF. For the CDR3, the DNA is TGTGCCAGCAGCTTATTCGCCGGTGGAAGGAACAATGAGCAGTTCTTC.

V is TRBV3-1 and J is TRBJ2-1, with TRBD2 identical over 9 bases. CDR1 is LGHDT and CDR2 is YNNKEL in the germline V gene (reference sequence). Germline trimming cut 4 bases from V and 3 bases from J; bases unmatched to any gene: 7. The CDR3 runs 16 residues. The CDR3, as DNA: TGTGCCAGCAGCCGCCCCGGGACTAGCCGCTACAATGAGCAGTTCTTC. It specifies CASSRPGTSRYNEQFF.

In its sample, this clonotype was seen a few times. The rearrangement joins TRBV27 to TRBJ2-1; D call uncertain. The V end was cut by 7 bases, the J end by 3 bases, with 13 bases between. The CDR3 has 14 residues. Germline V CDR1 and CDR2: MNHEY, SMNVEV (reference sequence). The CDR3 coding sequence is TGTGCCAGCACCGAAACGGGTCTCTACAATGAGCAGTTCTTC. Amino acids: CASTETGLYNEQFF.

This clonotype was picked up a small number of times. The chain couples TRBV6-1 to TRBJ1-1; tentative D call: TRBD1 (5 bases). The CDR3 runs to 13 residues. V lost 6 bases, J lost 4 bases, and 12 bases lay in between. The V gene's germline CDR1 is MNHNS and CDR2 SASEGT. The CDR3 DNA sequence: TGTGCCAGCAGGGGCTTTCAGGGCACTGAAGCTTTCTTT. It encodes CASRGFQGTEAFF.